What follows describes a single TCR beta chain. The antigen remains undetermined. The CDR3 covers 16 residues. V shed 6 bases and J shed 4 bases, with 21 bases lying between them. MiXCR, run by TCRdb on the 5' RACE reads, gives a single entry per CDR3 protein. The sample consists of roughly 600,000 distinct CDR3 sequences, 18% of them appearing once. The record originates from a study of T-cell memory formation after mild COVID-19. Whole-study results and caveats: The study found contracting CD4+ clones mainly in CM and EM and contracting CD8+ clones in EMRA.

V gene TRBV12-3 or TRBV12-4 combines with J gene TRBJ1-2; D gene unclear. This receptor was identified in an adult woman who had mild COVID-19 (a few samples of this study predate the infection). Cell type and time point are not known. Sequences were obtained from PBMCs or a T cell subset sorted from them (not recorded which). The CDR3 bases are TGTGCCAGCAGGGGCCCCGAGGCTCCCCGGACCTATGGCTACACCTTC. The encoded protein is CASRGPEAPRTYGYTF.